This TCR beta chain was retrieved from a study of cytomegalovirus exposure and HLA in healthy donors. Regarding the study as a whole: Cytomegalovirus status was reportedly diagnosed by the classifier with high sensitivity and specificity. Researchers reported that a few CMV-associated chains were confirmed in vitro as CMV antigen-specific. Most of the TCR beta V segments (in an earlier analysis) were productive either about 87% or about 30% of the time. Cytomegalovirus-associated TCR beta chains were listed, numbering around 150.

Use of 60 Vbeta and 13 Jbeta primers characterized the PCR. Produced via immunoSEQ multiplex PCR; TCRdb's table is partial and in-frame only. This table holds approximately 220,000 clones, roughly 80% found once. From germline, CDR1 is SGHNT and CDR2 YYREEE (reference sequence). CDR3 length equals 14 residues. The ends were cut back, 4 bases at V and 1 base at J, with 12 bases in the middle. Comments on this clone: Its antigen is currently unknown.

Sequencing was performed on PBMCs. This TCR was recovered from a man aged 25-40 years in good health and CMV-seronegative. The gene calls are TRBV5-4 and TRBJ2-7, with D possibly being TRBD1 (6 bases). The CDR3 protein is CASSDHTGSYEQYF. Here the CDR3 DNA reads TGTGCCAGCAGCGATCATACAGGGTCCTACGAGCAGTACTTC.